This T cell receptor (beta chain) was captured in a study of cytomegalovirus exposure and HLA in healthy donors. The V gene's germline CDR1 is LNHDA and CDR2 SQIVND (reference sequence). This CDR3 has 19 amino acids. V lost 4 bases and J lost 1; bases outside the gene matches: 13. Vbeta (60) and Jbeta (13) primers were used in the PCR. Clones were sequenced by immunoSEQ multiplex PCR, and TCRdb holds only the in-frame ones, with some missing. The table shows about 170,000 clones, with over 75% occurring only once. In regard to this clone: Its specificity is unknown.

Whole-study findings and limits: The classifier, whose performance was assessed in both the original and validation cohorts, reportedly diagnosed cytomegalovirus status with high specificity and sensitivity. TCR beta chain V- and J-gene trimming was linked, in a later analysis, to a missense variant in DCLRE1C. In the analysis, some V segments, TRBV6-2 and TRBV6-3 included, were excluded as indistinguishable.

Donors likely had unrecorded immune exposures despite being nominally healthy when sampled. The origin of this receptor is a female donor in good health and CMV-seronegative. The chain uses TRBV19 and TRBJ2-1; 10 nucleotides align to TRBD2. The sample was PBMCs. CDR3 loop: CASSRTSGPGRGSYNEQFF. The CDR3 DNA reads as TGTGCCAGTAGTAGGACTAGCGGTCCCGGCCGGGGGTCCTACAATGAGCAGTTCTTC.